Included here is one TCR beta chain sequence, with context. What antigen it recognizes has not been identified. Base quality data are lacking; no much larger clone is found one base away. Synthesis of TCR cDNA relied on 5'RACE template switching, a step that introduced a universal primer site along with unique molecular identifiers. cDNA synthesis was primed from both the TCR alpha and TCR beta constant segments. Two PCR steps were used to amplify libraries, with sample barcodes and sequencing adapters being added in the second step. Sequencing of libraries was performed on Illumina HiSeq 2500 (2x100 bp) or NovaSeq (2x150 bp). The paper's data handling went like this. Demultiplexing of reads and collapsing into UMI consensus sequences were performed with MIGEC, and V(D)J alignment was carried out with MiXCR. Clonotypes responding to the vaccine were identified with edgeR on replicate PBMC samples, with the criteria of FDR below 0.01 and a log2 fold change above 5 up to day 15. Bulk clonotypes were assigned CD4 or CD8 identity according to which sequenced CD4 or CD8 repertoire held them at higher abundance. Starting from the raw public reads, TCRdb applied fastp trimming at Q25, assembled clones with MiXCR and retained in-frame beta chains. Every entry covers one CDR3 protein and lists the most common genes and DNA from its rows. None of the V and J calls come from the authors' own analysis; TCRdb made them. The sample table lists 400,000 to 650,000 distinct CDR3 sequences, about a fifth of them with a count of one. The ten largest clones add up to about 16% of the sample.

This specimen comes from a study of T cells after yellow fever vaccination (dated by TCRdb to between 2017 and 2020). Turning to the overall study: Libraries from fractions with low cell numbers were prepared with the SMART-Seq v4 Ultra Low Input RNA kit. To follow T-cell clones before and after both primary and booster YFV17D yellow fever vaccination, bulk TCR alpha and beta repertoires underwent longitudinal sequencing. Two healthy male donors, one aged 18 to 30 and one aged 30 to 40 years, were included in the cohort. Blood was drawn at multiple timepoints before and after primary and secondary immunization, with bulk PBMC replicates and cell subsets isolated. Overall study outcomes, separate from this receptor: A small share of clonotypes occurred in both CD4 and CD8 compartments, likely arising from convergent recombination. Computational filtering was required because FACS-sorted repertoires could contain abundant contaminating clonotypes from the bulk population. After the booster, most clones that had expanded after primary vaccination were detected again (almost 97% of CD4 and about 88% of CD8), suggesting broad maintenance of memory. Because only a couple of donors were included in the study, the extent to which the findings can be generalized is limited. Compared with the primary T-cell response, the secondary T-cell response was weaker but faster, peaking on day 5 rather than day 15.

Its CDR3 holds 16 amino acids, cysteine through phenylalanine. Only the CDR3 portion is preserved as DNA: 48 bases, with reading frame beginning at the first base. V gives up 2 bases and J gives up 6 bases, and the segment between their germline ends measures 19 bases. CDR1 and CDR2 are drawn from the germline V gene: MNHNS, SASEGT. The treatment or condition label here, explained by the study, means: live attenuated yellow fever vaccine strain. At each blood-draw timepoint, two biological replicates of bulk PBMCs were collected. A standard Ficoll-Paque protocol was used to isolate PBMCs from peripheral blood. RNA was extracted with TriZol from bulk PBMCs, CD4 and CD8 fractions, and dextramer-positive and dextramer-negative fractions.

The TCR was taken from a young man who received the YFV17D yellow fever vaccine. The chain links TRBV6-1 with TRBJ2-5; the D gene is perhaps TRBD1 or TRBD2, as each covers 5 bases. The sample here was PBMCs, taken roughly 20 days after the first yellow fever vaccination. The DNA sequence reads TGTGCCAGCAGTGAAATGGCTTGGGGGTCGGTGCAGACCCAGTACTTC. It codes for CASSEMAWGSVQTQYF.